The clone carrying this T cell receptor beta chain was observed a handful of times. As yet, its antigen is unknown. This record belongs to a study of cytomegalovirus exposure and HLA in healthy donors. Study summary: Inside one of the first data releases sat 80 million to 95 million unique TCRs taken from HLA-typed donors.

The PCR had 60 Vbeta and 13 Jbeta primers. Sequencing was performed with immunoSEQ multiplex PCR; in TCRdb, only in-frame clones are kept and a portion is missing. The sample carries over 200,000 clones, 70% to 85% recorded once. Points from the study as a whole: One later analysis reportedly identified an Asian-associated ancestry cluster that showed fewer N-insertions than the approximately 700-donor mean.

Sequencing was done on a sample of PBMCs. This TCR came from a woman aged 60-70 years in good health and CMV-seropositive.

CDR3 sequence: CASSEHHSRGAHGETQYF. As DNA, the CDR3 is TGTGCCAGCAGTGAACATCACTCCCGGGGGGCGCATGGAGAGACCCAGTACTTC. The chain is built from TRBV6-1 and TRBJ2-5; a possible D gene is TRBD2 (7 bases). V was pared by 2 bases and J by 4 bases, with 23 bases between. Germline loops: CDR1 MNHNS, CDR2 SASEGT. CDR3 length: 18 residues.